This paragraph reports one T cell receptor (beta chain). Its specific antigen is unknown. No per-base quality is available; no much larger clone lies one base away. The CDR3 spans 14 residues, from the cysteine through the phenylalanine. Only the CDR3 DNA stays, 42 bases, in frame from base 1. Based on the germline V gene, the CDR1 and CDR2 sequences are SGHAT and FQNNGV. After removal of 4 bases from V and 7 bases from J, the junction retains 7 bases not matched to a gene. This specimen comes from a study of blood T cell repertoires in COVID-19 (dated by TCRdb to about 2020). For context, the study as a whole: Samples covering the acute and convalescent phases of COVID-19 were provided by collaborators in the United States, Italy and Spain. HLA class I and class II types, where available, came from metadata supplied by the sample provider rather than from assay-based typing. Nearly every sample came with metadata listing a de-identified subject ID, COVID-19 status, age in years and sex. The prospective study material was composed of cDNA or gDNA derived from T cells, B-cell-depleted T cells, or PBMCs. The samples were drawn from two sources: the first 160 participants of the ongoing ImmuneRACE study, and 1,200 or so subjects contributed by 6 global collaborators. The repertoires were released in a freely available public database meant as a resource for research on the immune response to SARS-CoV-2. The dataset comprised deeply sampled blood TCRbeta repertoires from subjects exposed to, actively infected with, or recovered from COVID-19.

One collaborating source in Seattle enrolled patients during active infection and followed them longitudinally through the course of disease. The collaborating institutions used their own protocols to collect whole blood in K2EDTA tubes. For TCRbeta analysis, collaborators shipped samples as frozen whole blood, isolated PBMCs, or DNA extracted from either of those sample types. Overall results and qualifications from the work: The quantity of clinical and demographic metadata differed by source and by participant and was supplied without curation.

TCRbeta CDR3 regions were amplified from genomic DNA using the immunoSEQ Assay, a bias-controlled multiplex PCR. In the paper's pipeline: Nucleated cell counts per sample were estimated from amplification of reference gene primers within the assay. Sequence reads were collapsed and filtered to measure the absolute abundance of every unique TCRbeta CDR3 rearrangement. For each sample, productive Simpson clonality was calculated as the square root of Simpson's diversity index over productive rearrangements. TCRdb took over this immuneACCESS table, retaining in-frame rearrangements with V and J assigned. Such tables are incomplete; in checked studies, under half of the missing clones stem from an unresolved V gene, and the remainder is unexplained. The V and J calls and clone size come from that table; D and trimming were worked out from the DNA. In this sample the table shows 70,000 or so clones, under 85% of which occur a single time. Of the sample, around 14% falls within the top ten clones.

The chain is encoded by TRBV11-2 joined to TRBJ2-4; 7 central nucleotides agree with TRBD2. What was sequenced was peripheral blood. The origin of this receptor is a man between 60 and 75 years old with COVID-19, enrolled during active disease. The sequence in DNA is TGTGCCAGCAGCTCCATCAGCGGGAAGAACATTCAGTACTTC. Translated, this gives CASSSISGKNIQYF. This CDR3, with the reference TRBV11-2 and TRBJ2-4 proteins standing in past its ends, gives the full variable domain EAGVAQSPRYKIIEKRQSVAFWCNPISGHATLYWYQQILGQGPKLLIQFQNNGVVDDSQLPKDRFSAERLKGVDSTLKIQPAKLEDSAVYLCASSSISGKNIQYFGAGTRLSVL.